These T cell receptor beta chains were read from a single sample in a study of T cell responses to AZD1222 COVID-19 vaccine. Clones were sequenced by immunoSEQ multiplex PCR, and TCRdb holds only the in-frame ones, with some missing. Here the sample spans about 130,000 clones, about 85% being singletons. Here the sequenced sample was peripheral blood, taken 28 days after the second AZD1222 dose. The receptors stem from an adult who received the AZD1222 COVID-19 vaccine. The CDR3 runs from the conserved cysteine through the conserved F or W. A D gene is named only where the DNA matches it firmly. Size is omitted from some rows. Given values are once, few, many or a class for expanded clones.

D gene	clone size	V gene	J gene	CDR3 DNA	CDR3 protein
TRBD2	.	TRBV24-1	TRBJ2-7	TGTGCCACCAGTGACTCACGGCCGTTAGCGGGGGCGAAAACAATATACGAGCAGTACTTC	CATSDSRPLAGAKTIYEQYF
TRBD1	.	TRBV7-3	TRBJ2-1	TGTGCCAGCAGCAGGACAGGCTCCTACAATGAGCAGTTCTTC	CASSRTGSYNEQFF
.	.	TRBV28	TRBJ1-3	TGTGCCAGCAGTCAGCAGGGAGCAGGAAACACCATATATTTT	CASSQQGAGNTIYF
TRBD1	.	TRBV25-1	TRBJ1-5	TGTGCCAGCAGTGCCGTCAAGGGACAGGGAACGAATCAGCCCCAGCATTTT	CASSAVKGQGTNQPQHF
.	.	TRBV24-1	TRBJ1-1	TGTGCCACCAGTGATCCAGACACTGAAGCTTTCTTT	CATSDPDTEAFF
TRBD1	.	TRBV3-1/TRBV3-2	TRBJ2-5	TGTGCCAGCAGCCAAGAATACAGGGGGGCAGCGGTGGGACATCAAGAGACCCAGTACTTC	CASSQEYRGAAVGHQETQYF
.	.	TRBV3-1/TRBV3-2	TRBJ1-6	TGTGCCAGCAGCCAAGGGGTGGGACGGGGGACGGAGTCACCCCTCCACTTT	CASSQGVGRGTESPLHF
TRBD1	.	TRBV29-1	TRBJ1-5	TGCAGCGTTGGGACAGGAACCAATCAGCCCCAGCATTTT	CSVGTGTNQPQHF
TRBD1	.	TRBV19	TRBJ1-1	TGTGCCAGTAGTAACCAGGGGGCGCGAGTTGAAGCTTTCTTT	CASSNQGARVEAFF
.	.	TRBV7-9	TRBJ1-2	TGTGCCAGCAGCTTGCAGCAGGGTATCACTGGCTACACCTTC	CASSLQQGITGYTF
.	.	TRBV2	TRBJ2-7	TGTGCCAGCAGTACCCGGACTTTGAGGGAGCAGTACTTC	CASSTRTLREQYF
TRBD2	.	TRBV5-1	TRBJ2-5	TGCGCCAGCAGCTTTAGCGGGGGGGACCAAGAGACCCAGTACTTC	CASSFSGGDQETQYF
.	.	TRBV9	TRBJ2-1	TGTGCCAGCAGCGCAGGAAAAGGCTACGTAGATGAGCAGTTCTTC	CASSAGKGYVDEQFF
TRBD1	once	TRBV19	TRBJ1-4	TGTGCCAGTAATGCAAGGGACAGGAGTGAAAAACTGTTTTTT	CASNARDRSEKLFF
TRBD1	.	TRBV4-1	TRBJ1-6	TGCGCCAGCAGCCGATACAGGGGGGCGGATTCACCCCTCCACTTT	CASSRYRGADSPLHF
TRBD1	.	TRBV5-6	TRBJ1-4	TGTGCCAGCAGCTTGCTACAGGGGGCGATGGCTAATGAAAAACTGTTTTTT	CASSLLQGAMANEKLFF
.	.	TRBV21-1	TRBJ1-2	TGTGCCAGCAGCCCACGGAAGACAGGGTGGGGCTATGGCTACACCTTC	CASSPRKTGWGYGYTF
TRBD2	.	TRBV3-1/TRBV3-2	TRBJ2-1	TGTGCCAGCAGCCAGGTAGCGGGGGTCCTCTACAATGAGCAGTTCTTC	CASSQVAGVLYNEQFF
.	.	TRBV5-1	TRBJ2-2	TGCGCCAGCGCGGAACTAAGGGGCACCGGGGAGCTGTTTTTT	CASAELRGTGELFF
.	few	TRBV5-6	TRBJ1-2	TGTGCCAGCAGCACAGTCCAAGCTAACTATGGCTACACCTTC	CASSTVQANYGYTF
.	.	TRBV19	TRBJ1-1	TGTGCCAGTAGTGTACTCCTGGGGGGGGAAGCTTTCTTT	CASSVLLGGEAFF
.	.	TRBV7-2	TRBJ2-2	TGTGCCAGCAGCTCTACAGGGTTTGGGGAGCTGTTTTTT	CASSSTGFGELFF
.	.	TRBV29-1	TRBJ2-3	TGCAGCGTTGAAACGGGGGCCCATACGCAGTATTTT	CSVETGAHTQYF
TRBD1	.	TRBV19	TRBJ1-5	TGTGCCAGTAGTGTTTCGGGACAGGGTAGCAATCAGCCCCAGCATTTT	CASSVSGQGSNQPQHF
.	.	TRBV7-9	TRBJ2-4	TGTGCCAGCAGCTTGGGGAAAGCCAAAAACATTCAGTACTTC	CASSLGKAKNIQYF
.	.	TRBV4-1	TRBJ2-5	TGCGCCAGCAGCCATCCAGCACAGCTACAAGAGACCCAGTACTTC	CASSHPAQLQETQYF
TRBD1	once	TRBV7-9	TRBJ1-2	TGTGCCAGCAGCAAGACAGGGGGCCGCTCTCATGGCTACACCTTC	CASSKTGGRSHGYTF
.	.	TRBV9	TRBJ2-2	TGTGCCAGCGGTGAAGGCGACGGGGTAGGAACCGGGGAGCTGTTTTTT	CASGEGDGVGTGELFF
.	.	TRBV12-3/TRBV12-4	TRBJ2-1	TGTGCCAGCAGTCCCCTGGACAGTGGGCAGTTCTTC	CASSPLDSGQFF
TRBD2	.	TRBV5-1	TRBJ2-7	TGCGCCAGCAGTGGGGGGGCCTACGAGCAGTACTTC	CASSGGAYEQYF
TRBD1	.	TRBV2	TRBJ1-2	TGTGCCAGCAGTCAGGGGGCCACCCAGTACTATGGCTACACCTTC	CASSQGATQYYGYTF
TRBD1	.	TRBV3-1/TRBV3-2	TRBJ2-3	TGTGCCAGCAGCCCCCGGGACAGGGAGGGTGATACGCAGTATTTT	CASSPRDREGDTQYF
.	.	TRBV9	TRBJ1-2	TGTGCCAGCAGCGTAGGGGGGAGCTATGGCTACACCTTC	CASSVGGSYGYTF
.	.	TRBV15	TRBJ2-2	TGTGCCACCAGCAGAGACGCATCGAGCACCGGGGAGCTGTTTTTT	CATSRDASSTGELFF
TRBD2	.	TRBV6-5	TRBJ2-1	TGTGCCAGCCAGGCGGGGGGTGAGCAGTTCTTC	CASQAGGEQFF
.	.	TRBV27	TRBJ1-1	TGTGCCAGCAGAGCTCGATACATGAACACTGAAGCTTTCTTT	CASRARYMNTEAFF
.	.	TRBV11-2	TRBJ1-5	TGTGCCAGCAGCTTAGATGGACGTTCCAATCAGCCCCAGCATTTT	CASSLDGRSNQPQHF
TRBD1	.	TRBV28	TRBJ1-3	TGTGCCAGCAGTCCGGACAGGGTATCTGGAAACACCATATATTTT	CASSPDRVSGNTIYF
.	few	TRBV6-2/TRBV6-3	TRBJ2-2	TGTGCCAGCAGTTCAGGGTATACCGGGGAGCTGTTTTTT	CASSSGYTGELFF
.	.	TRBV24-1	TRBJ2-3	TGTGCCACCAGTGTTTCAGGGCAGTCCACAGATACGCAGTATTTT	CATSVSGQSTDTQYF
.	once	TRBV19	TRBJ1-1	TGTGCCAGTAGTATAGATTTGAACCAGGACCTTTCCACTGAAGCTTTCTTT	CASSIDLNQDLSTEAFF
TRBD1	.	TRBV2	TRBJ1-1	TGTGCCAGCACTGGGACAGTCAACACTGAAGCTTTCTTT	CASTGTVNTEAFF
TRBD1	.	TRBV7-2	TRBJ2-2	TGTGCCAGCAGCCCAAGATGGGACAGAGCAATCACCGGGGAGCTGTTTTTT	CASSPRWDRAITGELFF
.	many	TRBV29-1	TRBJ2-5	TGCAGCGTACAACAAATGGGGGAGACCCAGTACTTC	CSVQQMGETQYF
.	.	TRBV7-2	TRBJ1-1	TGTGCCAGCAGCTTAGTCACCGGGACGGTTAACACTGAAGCTTTCTTT	CASSLVTGTVNTEAFF